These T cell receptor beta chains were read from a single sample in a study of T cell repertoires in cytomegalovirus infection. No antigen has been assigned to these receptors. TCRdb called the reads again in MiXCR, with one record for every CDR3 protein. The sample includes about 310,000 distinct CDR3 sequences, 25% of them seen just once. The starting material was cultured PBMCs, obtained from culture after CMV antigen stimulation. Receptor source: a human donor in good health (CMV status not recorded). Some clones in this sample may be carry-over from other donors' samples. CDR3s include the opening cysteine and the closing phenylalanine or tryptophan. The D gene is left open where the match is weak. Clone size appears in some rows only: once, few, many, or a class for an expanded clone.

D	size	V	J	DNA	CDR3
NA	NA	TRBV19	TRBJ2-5	TGTGCCAGTAGTATGGGGCTTATCCAAGAGACCCAGTACTTC	CASSMGLIQETQYF
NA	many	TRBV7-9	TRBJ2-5	TGTGCCAGCAGCTTCTGGACCCAAGAGACCCAGTACTTC	CASSFWTQETQYF
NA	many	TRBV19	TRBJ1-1	TGTGCCAGTAGTATACAGTGGAGGGGCACTGAAGCTTTCTTT	CASSIQWRGTEAFF
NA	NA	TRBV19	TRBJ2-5	TGTGCCAGTAGTGAAAGAGGACTGCCCCAGTACTTC	CASSERGLPQYF
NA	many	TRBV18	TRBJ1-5	TGTGCCAGCTCACCACAGGGTACGTACGGACAGCCCCAGCATTTT	CASSPQGTYGQPQHF
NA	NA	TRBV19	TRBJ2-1	TGTGCCAGTAGTATCCTTCTTGGGGCTAGCACCTACAATGAGCAGTTCTTC	CASSILLGASTYNEQFF
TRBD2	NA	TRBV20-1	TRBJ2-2	TGCAGTGCTAATACGATGAGCGGGAGAGTCGGCGGGGAGCTGTTTTTT	CSANTMSGRVGGELFF
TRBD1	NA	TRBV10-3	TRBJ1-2	TGTGCCATCACCCCACAGGGGGCAGGCGGCTACACCTTC	CAITPQGAGGYTF
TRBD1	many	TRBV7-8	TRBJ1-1	TGTGCCAGCAGGGCTCAGGGGGCTCTGGCCACTGAAGCTTTCTTT	CASRAQGALATEAFF
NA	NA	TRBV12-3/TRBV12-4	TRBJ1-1	TGTGCCAGCAGTTTATCCTCCCGGTCGGGGTGGGACGCTGAAGCTTTCTTT	CASSLSSRSGWDAEAFF
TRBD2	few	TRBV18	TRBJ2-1	TGTGCCAGCTCACCACCGGGACTAGCGGGAGTTGGCGAGCAGTTCTTC	CASSPPGLAGVGEQFF
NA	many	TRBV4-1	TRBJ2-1	TGCGCCAGCAGCCAATCTGATGAGCAGTTCTTC	CASSQSDEQFF
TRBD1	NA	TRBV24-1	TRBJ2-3	TGTGCCACCAGTGATCCGCGGACAGGGGGAAACACAGATACGCAGTATTTT	CATSDPRTGGNTDTQYF
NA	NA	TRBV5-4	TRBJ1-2	TGTGCCAGCAGCTCCCCTATACAGGGATCCTATGGCTACACCTTC	CASSSPIQGSYGYTF
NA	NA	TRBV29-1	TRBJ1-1	TGCAGCGTTACCACAGGGAACACTGAAGCTTTCTTT	CSVTTGNTEAFF
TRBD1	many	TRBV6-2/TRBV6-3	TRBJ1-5	TGTGCCAGCAGCCGAGGGACAGGGCGGCAGCCCCAGCATTTT	CASSRGTGRQPQHF
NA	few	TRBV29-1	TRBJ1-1	TGCAGCGTTAAACCCGGGACGGCGAACACTGAAGCTTTCTTT	CSVKPGTANTEAFF
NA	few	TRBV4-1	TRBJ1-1	TGCGCCAGCAGCCAAGAAGGGGCACTTGAAGCTTTCTTT	CASSQEGALEAFF
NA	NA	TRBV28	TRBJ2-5	TGTGCCAGCAGTTTAGCAGGTACCTTGGCGCGGGAGACCCAGTACTTC	CASSLAGTLARETQYF
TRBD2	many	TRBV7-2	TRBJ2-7	TGTGCCAGCAGCTTAGCCCTAGCGGAACGCTACGAGCAGTACTTC	CASSLALAERYEQYF
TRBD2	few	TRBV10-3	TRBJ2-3	TGTGCCATCAGAGGGACTAGCGGGAGCACAGATACGCAGTATTTT	CAIRGTSGSTDTQYF
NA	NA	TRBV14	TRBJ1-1	TGTGCCAGCAGCCAAGAGCGGATGGCAGGCAGGTTCACTGAAGCTTTCTTT	CASSQERMAGRFTEAFF
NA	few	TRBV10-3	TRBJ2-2	TGTGCCATCAGTGAGATTCAGGGTCTTGGCGCCGGGGAGCTGTTTTTT	CAISEIQGLGAGELFF
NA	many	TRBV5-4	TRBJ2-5	TGTGCCAGCAGCCACGCTAGCGCCCCACAAGAGACCCAGTACTTC	CASSHASAPQETQYF
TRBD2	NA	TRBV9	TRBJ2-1	TGTGCCAGCAGCCAAAACAATGGGACTAGCGGGAGGGCCCTGGGGAATGAGCAGTTCTTC	CASSQNNGTSGRALGNEQFF
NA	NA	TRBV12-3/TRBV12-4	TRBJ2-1	TGTGCCAGCAGTCCGGACATCTACAATGAGCAGTTCTTC	CASSPDIYNEQFF
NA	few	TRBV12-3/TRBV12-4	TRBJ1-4	TGTGCCAGCAGTTTGTCGGGGCTGGGTGAAAAACTGTTTTTT	CASSLSGLGEKLFF
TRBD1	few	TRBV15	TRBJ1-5	TGTGCCACCAGCAGAGTCAGCCGGGACAGACATTTTCCAGGTCAGCCCCAGCATTTT	CATSRVSRDRHFPGQPQHF
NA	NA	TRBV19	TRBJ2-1	TGTGCCAGTAGTATACCGTCGCGCTCCTACAATGAGCAGTTCTTC	CASSIPSRSYNEQFF
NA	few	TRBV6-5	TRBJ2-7	TGTGCCAGCAGTTACTCGGGGTCCGCCCCCTACGAGCAGTACTTC	CASSYSGSAPYEQYF
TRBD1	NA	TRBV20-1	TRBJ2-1	TGCAGTGCCCCGACAGGGGGCTGGGATGAGCAGTTCTTC	CSAPTGGWDEQFF
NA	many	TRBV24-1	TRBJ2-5	TGTGCCACCAGTGATTACCTCTCGACAGGCTCCGCTAAAGAGACCCAGTACTTC	CATSDYLSTGSAKETQYF
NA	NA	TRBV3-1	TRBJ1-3	TGTGCCAGCAGCCCCAGTTTCTCTGGAAACACCATATATTTT	CASSPSFSGNTIYF
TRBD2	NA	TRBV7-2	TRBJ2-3	TGTGCCAGCAGCTGGACTAGCGGGGGGGGGGATACGCAGTATTTT	CASSWTSGGGDTQYF
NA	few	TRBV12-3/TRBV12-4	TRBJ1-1	TGTGCCAGCAGTTATGGGGTTGAAGCTTTCTTT	CASSYGVEAFF
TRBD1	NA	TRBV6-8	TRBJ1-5	TGTGCCTTGGGGACAGAGTGGAAGCCCCAGCATTTT	CALGTEWKPQHF
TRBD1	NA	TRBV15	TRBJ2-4	TGTGCCACCAGCCGGTGGGGGACAGGACAGGCGAAAAACATTCAGTACTTC	CATSRWGTGQAKNIQYF
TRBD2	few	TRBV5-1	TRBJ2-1	TGCGCCAGCAGCTCAGGACTAGCGGGGTACAATGAGCAGTTCTTC	CASSSGLAGYNEQFF
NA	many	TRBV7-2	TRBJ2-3	TGTGCCAGCAGCTCCCGTAGCGGTGGGGGCACAGATACGCAGTATTTT	CASSSRSGGGTDTQYF
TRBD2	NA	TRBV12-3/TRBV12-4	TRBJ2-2	TGTGCCAGCAGTTTGGGGCTAGGACTAGCGGACACCGGGGAGCTGTTTTTT	CASSLGLGLADTGELFF
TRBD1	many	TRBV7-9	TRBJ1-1	TGTGCCAGCATCGAGGGGAGGGGGCCGGAAACTGAAGCTTTCTTT	CASIEGRGPETEAFF